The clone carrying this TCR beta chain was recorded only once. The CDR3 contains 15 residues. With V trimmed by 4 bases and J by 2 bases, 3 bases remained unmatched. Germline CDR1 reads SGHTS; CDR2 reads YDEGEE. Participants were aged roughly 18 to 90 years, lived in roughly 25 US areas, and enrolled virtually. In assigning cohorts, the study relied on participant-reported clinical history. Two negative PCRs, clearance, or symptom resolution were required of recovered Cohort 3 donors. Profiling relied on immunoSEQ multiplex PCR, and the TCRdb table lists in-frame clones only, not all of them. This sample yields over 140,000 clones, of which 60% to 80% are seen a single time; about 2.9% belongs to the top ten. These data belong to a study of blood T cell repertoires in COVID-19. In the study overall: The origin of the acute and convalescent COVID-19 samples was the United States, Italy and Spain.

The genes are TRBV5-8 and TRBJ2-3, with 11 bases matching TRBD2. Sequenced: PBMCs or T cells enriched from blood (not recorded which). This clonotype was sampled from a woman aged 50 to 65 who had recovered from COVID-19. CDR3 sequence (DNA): TGTGCCAGCAGCCGACTAGCGGGGATCACAGATACGCAGTATTTT. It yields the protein CASSRLAGITDTQYF.